A single sample gave rise to the 9 T cell receptor beta chains below, sequenced in a study of blood T cell repertoires in COVID-19. Here immunoSEQ multiplex PCR was the method, and the copy in TCRdb shows in-frame clones only, minus some. The profile shows some 65,000 clones, 80% to 95% of them singletons. The source material was peripheral blood. The receptors here all came from a man between 65 and 85 years old with active COVID-19.

The V and J genes are TRBV10-3 and TRBJ2-3; TRBD2 aligns across 16 bases. The J segment lost 0 bases and the V segment lost 10 bases, leaving 10 bases of the junction unmatched. Germline values: CDR1 ENHRY, CDR2 SYGVKD. The CDR3 contains 18 residues. In nucleotides, the CDR3 is TGTGCCACCCTAAGGGGACTAGCGGGGGGGACTAGCACAGATACGCAGTATTTT. Amino acid sequence: CATLRGLAGGTSTDTQYF.

The V gene is TRBV7-6, the J gene TRBJ2-5; 12 bases agree with TRBD1. J gave up 4 bases and V 3 bases, and 3 bases lay outside the gene matches. This CDR3 is 15 amino acids long. In germline, CDR1 is SGHVS, CDR2 FNYEAQ. The CDR3 loop reads CASSLSGQGAETQYF. The CDR3 coding sequence is TGTGCCAGCAGCTTGTCGGGACAGGGGGCAGAGACCCAGTACTTC.

The rearrangement joins TRBV4-2 to TRBJ2-7; TRBD2 matches 11 bases. V was pared by 0 bases and J by 4 bases, with 8 bases of the junction left unmatched. The CDR3 is made up of 17 amino acids. The germline V gene encodes CDR1 LGHNA and CDR2 YNFKEQ. The CDR3 DNA is TGTGCCAGCAGCCAAGAACGGAGTAGCGGGGGGGCGTACGAGCAGTACTTC. Translation gives CASSQERSSGGAYEQYF.

This rearrangement joins TRBV19 to TRBJ1-2; perhaps TRBD1 as D (5 bases). The CDR3 consists of 15 residues. V gave up 4 bases and J gave up 4 bases, with 16 bases separating them. CDR1 LNHDA and CDR2 SQIVND come from the germline V gene (reference sequence). The CDR3 DNA is TGTGCCAGTAGTACCCCATCACAGGAGCCCTATGGCTACACCTTC. Amino acids: CASSTPSQEPYGYTF.

This chain uses TRBV3-1 (or the pseudogene TRBV3-2) with TRBJ1-3; D is perhaps TRBD1 (6 bases). The CDR3 is made up of 16 amino acids. CDR1 and CDR2 (germline): LGHDT, YNNKEL (reference sequence). The V end was cut by 2 bases, the J end by 0 bases, with 11 bases between. Here the CDR3 DNA reads TGTGCCAGCAGCCAACGGCGAGGGGGCTCTGGAAACACCATATATTTT. Amino acid sequence: CASSQRRGGSGNTIYF.

The chain joins TRBV15 to TRBJ2-3; 7 nucleotides line up with TRBD2. This CDR3 has 15 amino acids. In germline, CDR1 is LNHNV, CDR2 YYDKDF (reference sequence). J gave up 4 bases and V 2 bases, and 6 bases lay outside the gene matches. DNA for the CDR3: TGTGCCACCAGCAGACCCGGGGGGTCCTCAGATACGCAGTATTTT. This sequence encodes CATSRPGGSSDTQYF.

This chain links TRBV4-1 with TRBJ2-5; 10 positions match TRBD1. CDR3 length equals 19 residues. V was pared by 4 bases and J by 4 bases, with 18 bases of the junction left unmatched. CDR1 MGHRA and CDR2 YSYEKL come from the germline V gene. The CDR3 DNA follows: TGCGCCAGCAGCCTCCCCAGGGACCCCCCCGGGACAGGGGTAGAGACCCAGTACTTC. It yields the protein CASSLPRDPPGTGVETQYF.

This sequence joins TRBV27 and TRBJ2-7; possible D gene TRBD1, 6 bases. V lost 2 bases and J lost 4, with 12 bases in between. In germline, CDR1 is MNHEY, CDR2 SMNVEV (reference sequence). The CDR3 is 14 residues long. For the CDR3, the DNA is TGTGCCAGCAGTTTAACAGGGTTAAATTACGAGCAGTACTTC. Its translation is CASSLTGLNYEQYF.

The rearrangement links TRBV5-6 to TRBJ1-5; TRBD1 aligns across 8 bases. The CDR3 is 16 amino acids. The V gene's germline CDR1 is SGHDT and CDR2 YYEEEE. Germline trimming cut 5 bases from V and 3 bases from J; bases unmatched to any gene: 10. The CDR3 region has the DNA TGTGCCAGCAGTTACCTCCGGACAGGGACCAATCAGCCCCAGCATTTT. Its protein is CASSYLRTGTNQPQHF. The full variable domain, with the rest looked up from reference TRBV5-6 and TRBJ1-5, is DAGVTQSPTHLIKTRGQQVTLRCSPKSGHDTVSWYQQALGQGPQFIFQYYEEEERQRGNFPDRFSGHQFPNYSSELNVNALLLGDSALYLCASSYLRTGTNQPQHFGDGTRLSIL.